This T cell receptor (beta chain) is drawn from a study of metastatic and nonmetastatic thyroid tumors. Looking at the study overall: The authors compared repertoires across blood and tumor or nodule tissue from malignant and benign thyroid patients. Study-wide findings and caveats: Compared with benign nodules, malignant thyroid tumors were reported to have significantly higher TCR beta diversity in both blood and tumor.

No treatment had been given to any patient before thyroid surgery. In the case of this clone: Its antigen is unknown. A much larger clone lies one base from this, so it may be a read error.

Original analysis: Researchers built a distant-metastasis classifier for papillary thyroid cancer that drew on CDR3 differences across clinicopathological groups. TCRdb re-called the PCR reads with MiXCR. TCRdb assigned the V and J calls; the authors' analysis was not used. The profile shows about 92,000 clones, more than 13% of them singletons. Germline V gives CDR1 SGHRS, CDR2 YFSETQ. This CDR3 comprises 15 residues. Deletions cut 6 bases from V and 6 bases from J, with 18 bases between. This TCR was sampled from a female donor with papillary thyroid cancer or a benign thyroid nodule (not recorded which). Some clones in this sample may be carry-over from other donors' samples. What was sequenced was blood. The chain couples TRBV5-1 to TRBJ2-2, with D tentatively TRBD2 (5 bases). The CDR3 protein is CASTSGVLVAGELFF. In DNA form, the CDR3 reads TGCGCCAGCACCTCCGGGGTGCTAGTTGCCGGGGAGCTGTTTTTT.